Listed here are 24 T cell receptor beta chains from one sample, sequenced in a study of spatial heterogeneity in lung cancer. General study results and limits: Expanded intratumoral alpha and beta TCR counts tracked tumor mutation counts.

These receptors' antigens are unknown. Using its own MiXCR run on the 5' RACE reads, TCRdb lists one record per CDR3 protein. Of around 20,000 distinct CDR3 sequences listed, around 2.8% are singletons. Time point specified: sample taken at primary tumor resection. The material was lung tumor tissue, obtained at surgery. These TCRs come from a male donor with early-stage non-small cell lung cancer.

This clonotype was recorded at least ten times. The gene calls are TRBV7-2 and TRBJ2-5, with TRBD2 as a possible D gene (6 bases). The CDR3 totals 15 residues. Germline V lookup: CDR1 SGHTA, CDR2 FQGNSA. With 3 bases removed from V and 5 bases from J, the gap between germline ends came to 16 bases. Here the CDR3 reads CASSLGGWSGETQYF. As DNA, the CDR3 is TGTGCCAGCAGCTTGGGGGGATGGTCAGGGGAGACCCAGTACTTC. The full variable domain, rest sourced from reference TRBV7-2 and TRBJ2-5, is GAGVSQSPSNKVTEKGKDVELRCDPISGHTALYWYRQSLGQGLEFLIYFQGNSAPDKSGLPSDRFSAERTGGSVSTLTIQRTQQEDSAVYLCASSLGGWSGETQYFGPGTRLLVL.

Relative to its sample, this clonotype is medium-sized. The V gene is TRBV11-2, the J gene TRBJ1-1; TRBD1 matches at 10 bases. Germline lookup yields CDR1 SGHAT and CDR2 FQNNGV. This CDR3 is 15 amino acids long. V shed 1 base, J shed 6 bases, and the junction held 5 bases outside the gene matches. CDR3 coding DNA: TGTGCCAGCAGCTTAGTGGGACAGGGGCTCGCTGAAGCTTTCTTT. It translates to CASSLVGQGLAEAFF. Drawing the rest from reference TRBV11-2 and TRBJ1-1, the complete variable domain is EAGVAQSPRYKIIEKRQSVAFWCNPISGHATLYWYQQILGQGPKLLIQFQNNGVVDDSQLPKDRFSAERLKGVDSTLKIQPAKLEDSAVYLCASSLVGQGLAEAFFGQGTRLTVV.

In its sample, this clonotype was seen many times. This sequence joins TRBV7-3 and TRBJ2-1; 9 nucleotides match TRBD2. J gave up 6 bases and V 4 bases, and 10 bases lay outside the gene matches. Per the germline V gene, CDR1 is SGHTA and CDR2 is FQGTGA. The CDR3 loop spans 16 amino acids. The CDR3 bases are TGTGCCAGCAGCTCCACTGGACTAGCGATGCTCAATGAGCAGTTCTTC. It encodes CASSSTGLAMLNEQFF.

In this sample, this clonotype turned up many times. This is likely a read error, given that the CDR3 carries no conserved phenylalanine or tryptophan at its end. Because the CDR3's place on the DNA is in doubt, the DNA is left out and the CDR3 is given as listed by TCRdb. V and J are TRBV11-2 and TRBJ1-2; the D call of TRBD1 is as the table states it, not checked on the DNA. A total of 13 residues make up the CDR3, ends included. CDR1 and CDR2 (germline): SGHAT, FQNNGV. The CDR3 loop is CASSLKRDTLAVL.

This clonotype has at least ten counts. In DNA, the CDR3 is TGCGCCAGTGCTAGCGGGAACACCGGGGAGCTGTTTTTT. Protein: CASASGNTGELFF. The V gene is TRBV5-1, the J gene TRBJ2-2; 7 nucleotides align to TRBD2. The germline CDR1 and CDR2 sequences are SGHRS and YFSETQ. V lost 8 bases and J lost 1; bases outside the gene matches: 2. This CDR3 comprises 13 residues.

Ten or more counts support this clonotype. V gene TRBV5-1 combines with J gene TRBJ2-5; no clear D gene. CDR1 and CDR2 from the germline V gene are SGHRS and YFSETQ. There are 13 residues in the CDR3. Deletions cut 4 bases from V and 5 bases from J, with 12 bases between. CDR3 amino acids: CASSPTGPETQYF. The CDR3 nucleotides read TGCGCCAGCAGCCCGACGGGCCCCGAGACCCAGTACTTC.

This clonotype came up many times. The V and J genes are TRBV3-1 and TRBJ1-1; D is unclear. Trimming took 3 bases from V and 5 from J, leaving 13 bases between them. This CDR3 region has 14 residues. CDR1 and CDR2 (germline): LGHDT, YNNKEL (reference sequence). The CDR3 DNA sequence: TGTGCCAGCAGCCATCGCCGACCGATTACTGAAGCTTTCTTT. Protein sequence: CASSHRRPITEAFF.

This clonotype was counted ten times or more. This chain links TRBV10-2 with TRBJ2-3, with 9 bases matching TRBD2. CDR1 and CDR2 (germline): WSHSY, SAAADI. V gave up 5 bases and J gave up 0 bases; unmatched junction bases: 6. The CDR3 runs to 16 residues. The CDR3 region has the DNA TGCGCCAGCAGTATTTTAGCGGGAGTGAGCACAGATACGCAGTATTTT. Translated, it gives CASSILAGVSTDTQYF.

This clonotype was counted ten times or more. V gene TRBV2 combines with J gene TRBJ1-1; D is ambiguous. Germline CDR1 and CDR2: SNHLY and FYNNEI. CDR3 size: 13 residues. Trimming pared 5 bases from V and 1 base from J, leaving 8 bases between. The CDR3: CASSFGRNTEAFF. CDR3 coding DNA: TGTGCCAGCAGTTTTGGGCGGAACACTGAAGCTTTCTTT. Full variable domain (outside the CDR3, taken from reference TRBV2 and TRBJ1-1): EPEVTQTPSHQVTQMGQEVILRCVPISNHLYFYWYRQILGQKVEFLVSFYNNEISEKSEIFDDQFSVERPDGSNFTLKIRSTKLEDSAMYFCASSFGRNTEAFFGQGTRLTVV.

The sample holds many counts of this clonotype. CDR3: CAILGGEQGKSLSGANVLTF. CDR3 in DNA: TGCGCCATCCTCGGGGGGGAACAGGGAAAGTCACTCTCTGGGGCCAACGTCCTGACTTTC. The gene calls are TRBV10-2 and TRBJ2-6; 8 bases are shared with TRBD2. Germline CDR1 and CDR2: WSHSY and SAAADI. The CDR3 sequence is 20 residues long. V was clipped by 10 bases and J by 0 bases; unmatched bases: 20.

The chain links TRBV7-9 to TRBJ1-1, with D maybe TRBD1 (5 bases). Germline V gene sequence: CDR1 SEHNR, CDR2 FQNEAQ (reference sequence). The CDR3 covers 17 residues. This CDR3 is CTNTTAGGRALNTEAFF. For the CDR3, the DNA is TGTACCAACACCACCGCCGGCGGCAGGGCTTTGAACACTGAAGCTTTCTTT.

This clonotype occurred many times. J is TRBJ2-3 and V is TRBV6-5; a possible D gene is TRBD2 (7 bases). This CDR3 comprises 15 residues. V was pared by 0 bases and J by 3 bases, with 10 bases between. CDR1 is MNHEY and CDR2 is SVGAGI in the germline V gene. For the CDR3, the DNA is TGTGCCAGCAGTTACTCCGGGGGGCCTACAGATACGCAGTATTTT. Protein sequence: CASSYSGGPTDTQYF.

This clonotype was seen ten or more times. The rearrangement joins TRBV12-3 or TRBV12-4 to TRBJ2-6; D uncertain. V was trimmed by 5 bases and J by 2 bases, leaving 4 bases between them. This CDR3 comprises 13 residues. CDR3 loop: CASSTAGANVLTF. The CDR3 DNA sequence: TGTGCCAGCAGTACGGCTGGGGCCAACGTCCTGACTTTC.

This clonotype was counted at least ten times. The gene calls are TRBV4-3 and TRBJ2-2; possible D gene TRBD1, 6 bases. Between the trimmed V and J ends, which lost 4 bases and 4 bases, there was a span of 19 bases. The germline V gene has CDR1 LGHNA and CDR2 YSLEER. The CDR3 spans 17 residues. The CDR3 is CASSLQSGAGITGELFF. CDR3 DNA sequence: TGCGCCAGCAGCCTCCAATCAGGGGCCGGAATCACCGGGGAGCTGTTTTTT.

This clonotype was found many times. The chain joins TRBV6-2 or TRBV6-3 to TRBJ1-1; the D is unclear. The V gene's germline CDR1 is MNHEY and CDR2 SVGEGT. This CDR3 comprises 13 residues. V lost 6 bases, J lost 6 bases, and 14 bases lay in between. The CDR3 nucleotides are TGTGCCAGCAGACACGGCGGTTCGGCTGAAGCTTTCTTT. Protein product: CASRHGGSAEAFF.

This clonotype was recorded many times. V and J are TRBV27 and TRBJ2-5; 8 nucleotides line up with TRBD2. V was pared by 2 bases and J by 4 bases, with 9 bases of the junction left unmatched. The CDR3 length is 16 residues. Germline V gives CDR1 MNHEY, CDR2 SMNVEV (reference sequence). The CDR3 loop reads CASSLVRSGSLETQYF. DNA of the CDR3: TGTGCCAGCAGTTTAGTACGGAGCGGGAGTCTAGAGACCCAGTACTTC.

This clonotype is medium-sized by share. The chain uses TRBV29-1 and TRBJ2-7; D unclear. Germline V gene sequence: CDR1 SQVTM, CDR2 ANQGSEA. V gave up 3 bases and J gave up 0 bases, with 12 bases separating them. This CDR3 spans 14 amino acids. CDR3 region: CSVEFVQSSYEQYF. CDR3 DNA sequence: TGCAGCGTTGAGTTCGTACAGTCCTCCTACGAGCAGTACTTC.

This clonotype was recorded many times. The chain couples TRBV12-3 or TRBV12-4 to TRBJ2-1, with 12 bases identical to TRBD2. The length of the CDR3 is 14 residues. Germline trimming cut 5 bases from V and 8 bases from J; bases unmatched to any gene: 4. The CDR3 DNA sequence: TGTGCCAGCAGTGCTAGCGGGAGGGGCTATGAGCAGTTCTTC. Amino acid sequence: CASSASGRGYEQFF.

At least ten counts were recorded for this clonotype. The chain is built from TRBV30 and TRBJ1-5; D may be TRBD1 (6 bases). Per the germline V gene, CDR1 is GTSNPN and CDR2 is SVGIG (reference sequence). Trimming took 5 bases from V and 5 from J, leaving 13 bases between them. The CDR3 is 13 residues long. CDR3 amino acids: CAWDTGWDQPQHF. For the CDR3, the DNA is TGTGCCTGGGATACAGGGTGGGATCAGCCCCAGCATTTT.

This clonotype was detected many times. This chain links TRBV12-3 or TRBV12-4 with TRBJ1-1; 8 bases align to TRBD1. Trimming at V came to 3 bases and at J to 1 base, leaving 1 base not matched to a gene. The CDR3 is made up of 14 amino acids. CDR3: CASSFGTGNTEAFF. CDR3 sequence (DNA): TGTGCCAGCAGTTTTGGGACAGGGAACACTGAAGCTTTCTTT.

This clonotype came up many times. V usage is TRBV18 and J usage is TRBJ2-3; 9 bases are a match to TRBD2. The CDR3 runs to 16 residues. Germline V CDR1 and CDR2: KGHSH, LQKENI. V shed 6 bases and J 3 bases; nucleotides not matched to a gene: 10. The CDR3 sequence is CASSHEELAGTDTQYF. In DNA, the CDR3 is TGTGCCAGCTCCCACGAGGAGCTAGCGGGAACAGATACGCAGTATTTT.

This clonotype was observed at least ten times. V usage is TRBV5-6 and J usage is TRBJ1-2, with D possibly matching TRBD1 (5 bases). The CDR3 contains 16 residues. The V gene lost 0 bases and the J gene lost 1 base, with 13 bases spanning the gap. Per the germline V gene, CDR1 is SGHDT and CDR2 is YYEEEE. The CDR3 DNA is TGTGCCAGCAGCTTGGGCACGGGGGGATTTAACTATGGCTACACCTTC. It yields the protein CASSLGTGGFNYGYTF.

This clonotype showed up many times. V usage is TRBV13 and J usage is TRBJ2-3; the D is unclear. CDR3 size: 16 residues. Germline V CDR1 and CDR2: PRHDT, FYEKMQ (reference sequence). V was trimmed by 1 base and J by 4 bases, leaving 15 bases between them. CDR3 in amino acids: CASSLVKASRADTQYF. In DNA form, the CDR3 reads TGTGCCAGCAGCTTAGTAAAGGCGTCAAGGGCAGATACGCAGTATTTT.

This rearrangement joins TRBV9 to TRBJ2-7, with 7 positions matching TRBD1. The V and J ends lost 4 bases and 2 bases, in that order; junction bases with no gene match: 6. This CDR3 region has 14 residues. The germline V gene encodes CDR1 SGDLS and CDR2 YYNGEE. CDR3 sequence: CASSPHQGAYEQYF. CDR3 nucleotide sequence: TGTGCCAGCAGCCCTCATCAGGGGGCCTACGAGCAGTACTTC. Looking up the rest from reference TRBV9 and TRBJ2-7 gives the full variable domain: DSGVTQTPKHLITATGQRVTLRCSPRSGDLSVYWYQQSLDQGLQFLIQYYNGEERAKGNILERFSAQQFPDLHSELNLSSLELGDSALYFCASSPHQGAYEQYFGPGTRLTVT.